These 9 T cell receptor beta chains were all obtained from the same sample, sequenced in a study of CD8 T cells in ankylosing spondylitis. MiXCR, run by TCRdb on the 5' RACE reads, gives a single entry per CDR3 protein. The sample lists about 300,000 distinct CDR3 sequences, around 10% occurring once. Source material: blood, either unsorted or a sorted T cell fraction (not recorded which). These receptors were obtained from a female donor with ankylosing spondylitis or in good health (not recorded which).

This clonotype was seen ten or more times. The V call is TRBV20-1, the J call TRBJ1-3, with D perhaps matching TRBD1 (5 bases). Germline V lookup: CDR1 DFQATT, CDR2 SNEGSKA (reference sequence). The CDR3 spans 16 residues. The V end was cut by 4 bases, the J end by 0 bases, with 16 bases between. The CDR3: CSAKGPTVNSGNTIYF. The DNA of the CDR3 is TGCAGTGCTAAGGGCCCGACAGTGAACTCTGGAAACACCATATATTTT.

This clonotype has only a few counts. This chain joins TRBV28 and TRBJ2-5; D perhaps matches TRBD1 (5 bases). The germline V gene has CDR1 MDHEN and CDR2 SYDVKM. Trimming left V 3 bases short and J 5 bases short, with 19 bases between. This CDR3 contains 16 residues. The CDR3 region is CASSFSRATLGETQYF. The CDR3 bases are TGTGCCAGCAGTTTTTCCAGGGCCACCCTGGGGGAGACCCAGTACTTC.

This clonotype came up many times. V gene TRBV28 combines with J gene TRBJ2-1, with 7 bases aligning to TRBD2. The CDR3 is 14 amino acids. After removal of 2 bases from V and 7 bases from J, the junction contained 5 bases not matched to a gene. Germline CDR1 MDHEN, CDR2 SYDVKM. CDR3 amino acids: CASSLKRGRNEQFF. CDR3 coding DNA: TGTGCCAGCAGTTTAAAGCGGGGTAGAAATGAGCAGTTCTTC.

This clonotype was observed many times. The chain links TRBV7-2 to TRBJ2-3; weak D call: TRBD2 (6 bases). The CDR3 contains 15 residues. From germline, CDR1 is SGHTA and CDR2 FQGNSA. V was trimmed by 2 bases and J by 2 bases, leaving 11 bases between them. CDR3 in DNA: TGTGCCAGCAGCTTATTGGCGGGATACACAGATACGCAGTATTTT. Amino acid sequence: CASSLLAGYTDTQYF.

This clonotype was detected a few times. The rearrangement uses TRBV20-1 and TRBJ2-1; D ambiguous. The V and J ends lost 2 bases and 0 bases respectively, with 11 bases between them. The CDR3 sequence is 15 residues long. Germline V lookup: CDR1 DFQATT, CDR2 SNEGSKA (reference sequence). CDR3 amino acids: CSARPLGSSYNEQFF. The CDR3 bases are TGCAGTGCTAGACCGCTAGGTAGCTCCTACAATGAGCAGTTCTTC.

This clonotype has more than one count but fewer than ten. The gene calls are TRBV20-1 and TRBJ1-4, with 8 bases aligning to TRBD1. The germline V gene has CDR1 DFQATT and CDR2 SNEGSKA (reference sequence). This CDR3 contains 14 residues. V was pared by 3 bases and J by 8 bases, with 8 bases of the junction left unmatched. CDR3 coding DNA: TGCAGTGCTAGCCAGGGGGCGAGAGGAGAAAAACTGTTTTTT. Its protein is CSASQGARGEKLFF.

Only a few counts were recorded for this clonotype. The rearrangement joins TRBV5-1 to TRBJ1-1, with D perhaps TRBD1 (5 bases). Per germline, CDR1 SGHRS and CDR2 YFSETQ. The CDR3 is 15 amino acids. The V end lost 4 bases, the J end lost 0 bases, and 13 bases lay between the germline ends. CDR3 coding DNA: TGCGCCAGCAGCCTGGGGGATACCATGAACACTGAAGCTTTCTTT. The encoded protein is CASSLGDTMNTEAFF. The full variable domain, its missing parts supplied by reference TRBV5-1 and TRBJ1-1, is KAGVTQTPRYLIKTRGQQVTLSCSPISGHRSVSWYQQTPGQGLQFLFEYFSETQRNKGNFPGRFSGRQFSNSRSEMNVSTLELGDSALYLCASSLGDTMNTEAFFGQGTRLTVV.

This clonotype was found many times. The rearrangement joins TRBV5-1 to TRBJ2-7, with D perhaps TRBD1 (5 bases). Germline values: CDR1 SGHRS, CDR2 YFSETQ. V lost 2 bases and J lost 2, with 8 bases in between. The CDR3 totals 13 residues. The CDR3 region has the DNA TGCGCCAGCAGCTTAACAGGAACCTACGAGCAGTACTTC. Translating gives CASSLTGTYEQYF.

This clonotype was seen a handful of times. CDR3 in DNA: TGTGCCAGTAGTTCACGGACAGGGGTCACAGATACGCAGTATTTT. Protein product: CASSSRTGVTDTQYF. The V call is TRBV19, the J call TRBJ2-3; 9 bases match TRBD1. V lost 5 bases to trimming and J lost 2 bases; unmatched junction nucleotides: 5. Germline V gene sequence: CDR1 LNHDA, CDR2 SQIVND (reference sequence). There are 15 residues in the CDR3.